This TCR beta chain was obtained from a study of PD-L1 blockade in urothelial cancer. At the level of the study: Male sex and bladder-origin urothelial cancer characterized twenty-five of the 29 patients.

CDR3 size: 11 residues. CDR1 MNHNY and CDR2 SVGAGI come from the germline V gene (reference sequence). V shed 4 bases and J shed 2 bases, with 3 bases lying between them. Sequenced by immunoSEQ multiplex PCR; TCRdb stores in-frame clones only, minus some. The data contain around 110,000 clones, around 93% of them singletons. Time point specified: peripheral blood 6 weeks after treatment start. The V call is TRBV6-6, the J call TRBJ2-7; D gene uncertain. The TCR sequence derives from a man in his fifties or sixties with urothelial cancer. Material: PBMCs, obtained around atezolizumab (anti-PD-L1) treatment. The CDR3 reads CASSFAYEQYF. The DNA for the CDR3 is TGTGCCAGCAGTTTCGCCTACGAGCAGTACTTC.